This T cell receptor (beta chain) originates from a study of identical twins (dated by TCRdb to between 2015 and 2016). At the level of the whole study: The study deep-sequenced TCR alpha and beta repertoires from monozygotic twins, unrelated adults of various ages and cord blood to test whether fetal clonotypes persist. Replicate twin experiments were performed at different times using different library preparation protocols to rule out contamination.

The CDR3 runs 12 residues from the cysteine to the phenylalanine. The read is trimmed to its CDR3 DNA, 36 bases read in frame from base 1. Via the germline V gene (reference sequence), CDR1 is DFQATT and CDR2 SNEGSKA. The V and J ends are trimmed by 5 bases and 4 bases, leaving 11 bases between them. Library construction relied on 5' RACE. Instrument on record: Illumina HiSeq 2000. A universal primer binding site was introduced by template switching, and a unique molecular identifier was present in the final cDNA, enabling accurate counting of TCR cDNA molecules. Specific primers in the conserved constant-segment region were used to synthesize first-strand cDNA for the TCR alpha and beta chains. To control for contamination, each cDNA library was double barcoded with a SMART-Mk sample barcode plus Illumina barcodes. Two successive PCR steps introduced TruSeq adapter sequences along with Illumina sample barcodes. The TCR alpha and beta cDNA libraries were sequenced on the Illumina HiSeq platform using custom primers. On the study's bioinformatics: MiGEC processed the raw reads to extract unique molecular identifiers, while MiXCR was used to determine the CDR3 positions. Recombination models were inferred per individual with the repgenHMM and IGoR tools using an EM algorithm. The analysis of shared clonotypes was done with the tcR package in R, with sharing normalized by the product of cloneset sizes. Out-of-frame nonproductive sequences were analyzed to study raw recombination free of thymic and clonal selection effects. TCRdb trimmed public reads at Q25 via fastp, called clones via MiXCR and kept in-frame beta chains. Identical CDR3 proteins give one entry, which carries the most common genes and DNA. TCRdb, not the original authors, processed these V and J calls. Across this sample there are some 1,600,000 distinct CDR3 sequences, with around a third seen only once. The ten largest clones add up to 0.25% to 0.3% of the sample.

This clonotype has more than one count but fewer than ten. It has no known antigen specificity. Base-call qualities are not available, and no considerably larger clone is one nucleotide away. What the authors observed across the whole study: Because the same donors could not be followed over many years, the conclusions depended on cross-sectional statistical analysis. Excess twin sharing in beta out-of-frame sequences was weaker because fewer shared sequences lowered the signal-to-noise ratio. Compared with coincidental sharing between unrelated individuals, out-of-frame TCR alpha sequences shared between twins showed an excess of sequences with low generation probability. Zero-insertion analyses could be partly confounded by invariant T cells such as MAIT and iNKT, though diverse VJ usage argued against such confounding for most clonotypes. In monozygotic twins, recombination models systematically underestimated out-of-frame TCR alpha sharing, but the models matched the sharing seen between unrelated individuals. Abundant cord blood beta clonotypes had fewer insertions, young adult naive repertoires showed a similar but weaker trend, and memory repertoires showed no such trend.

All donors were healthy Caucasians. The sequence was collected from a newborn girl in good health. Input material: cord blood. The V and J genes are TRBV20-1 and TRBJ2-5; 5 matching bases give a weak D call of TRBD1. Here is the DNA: TGCAGTGCTCTCAGGGATACAGAGACCCAGTACTTC. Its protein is CSALRDTETQYF.